The TCR beta chain under discussion was sequenced for a study of blood T cell dynamics during melanoma immunotherapy. Assay: immunoSEQ multiplex PCR; the TCRdb copy retains only in-frame clones and omits some. This sample has about 13,000 clones, with 85% to 90% found just once. Time point meaning: pre-treatment baseline. Here the sequenced sample was blood, taken from a patient treated with checkpoint blockade. The sequence was obtained from a human donor with melanoma.

The CDR3: CASSVVWGASGANVLTF. As DNA, the CDR3 is TGTGCCAGCAGCGTAGTGTGGGGGGCGAGTGGGGCCAACGTCCTGACTTTC. The V gene is TRBV9, the J gene TRBJ2-6; D may be TRBD1 or TRBD2 (6 bases each). Germline CDR1 is SGDLS and CDR2 is YYNGEE. There are 17 residues in the CDR3. Trimming took off 0 bases at V and 3 bases at J, with 13 bases between the two ends.